This record concerns one T cell receptor (beta chain) sequence. Study processing details: Amplification of reference gene primers was used by the study to estimate nucleated cell counts. Sequencing was performed with immunoSEQ multiplex PCR; in TCRdb, only in-frame clones are kept and a portion is missing. The DNA gave D and trimming, while V, J and clone size come from that table. The sample carries over 200,000 clones, approximately 91% recorded once. The data derive from a study of blood T cell repertoires in COVID-19. Across the whole study: From T cells, B-cell-depleted T cells, or PBMCs came the material, which was cDNA or gDNA.

V shed 7 bases and J shed 2 bases, with 9 bases lying between them. Germline CDR1 and CDR2: SQVTM and ANQGSEA. CDR3 length: 12 amino acids. This chain links TRBV29-1 with TRBJ1-5; D call uncertain. The clonotype comes from a woman aged 55-70 years with acute or convalescent COVID-19. The source material was peripheral blood. CDR3 region: CSAVSGNQPQHF. CDR3 in DNA: TGCAGCGCCGTATCGGGCAATCAGCCCCAGCATTTT.